Listed below are T cell receptor beta chains from one sample, sequenced in a study of blood T cells in healthy people across ages. TCRdb reprocessed the 5' RACE reads with MiXCR, giving one entry per CDR3 protein. The sample holds around 600,000 distinct CDR3 sequences, 40% to 55% seen once. Sequencing was carried out using blood. The receptors shown here come from a man older than 75 in good health. CDR3s include the opening cysteine and the closing phenylalanine or tryptophan. Each record gives: clone size, J gene, V gene, D gene, CDR3 DNA, CDR3 protein. A D gene is named only where the DNA matches it firmly. Size is stated for part of the rows, as once, few or many counts, or as a class when the clone is expanded.

abundance: NA
j_gene: TRBJ2-5
v_gene: TRBV6-2/TRBV6-3
d_gene: TRBD2
CDR3nt: TGTGCCAGCAGCCTCGCGGTAGCGGGAGGACAAGAGACCCAGTACTTC
CDR3aa: CASSLAVAGGQETQYF

abundance: NA
j_gene: TRBJ2-3
v_gene: TRBV20-1
d_gene: TRBD1
CDR3nt: TGCAGTGCAATTCCGGGACAGGGGGGGAGAAATACGCAGTATTTT
CDR3aa: CSAIPGQGGRNTQYF

abundance: few
j_gene: TRBJ2-4
v_gene: TRBV4-3
d_gene: NA
CDR3nt: TGCGCCAGCAGCCAAGATCGGGGCCAGGGAGACATTCAGTACTTC
CDR3aa: CASSQDRGQGDIQYF

abundance: many
j_gene: TRBJ2-1
v_gene: TRBV7-2
d_gene: TRBD1
CDR3nt: TGTGCCAGCAGCTTAGGGGGGACAGGGGCCTACAATGAGCAGTTCTTC
CDR3aa: CASSLGGTGAYNEQFF

abundance: NA
j_gene: TRBJ2-3
v_gene: TRBV20-1
d_gene: TRBD2
CDR3nt: TGCAGTGCCAGGGGACTAGCGGGAGGACGGGATACGCAGTATTTT
CDR3aa: CSARGLAGGRDTQYF

abundance: NA
j_gene: TRBJ1-6
v_gene: TRBV7-9
d_gene: TRBD1
CDR3nt: TGTGCCAGCAGCCGACAGGGGGCCGGTTCACCCCTCCACTTT
CDR3aa: CASSRQGAGSPLHF

abundance: NA
j_gene: TRBJ1-2
v_gene: TRBV5-6
d_gene: TRBD1
CDR3nt: TGTGCCAGCAGCTCACTGCCGGGACAGCTTTATGGCTACACCTTC
CDR3aa: CASSSLPGQLYGYTF

abundance: NA
j_gene: TRBJ2-7
v_gene: TRBV20-1
d_gene: NA
CDR3nt: TGCAGTGCCGCCGACTCGGCTCGCGGGTCCTACGAGCAGTACTTC
CDR3aa: CSAADSARGSYEQYF

abundance: many
j_gene: TRBJ2-1
v_gene: TRBV6-2/TRBV6-3
d_gene: NA
CDR3nt: TGTGCCAGCAGTTACTCTCTGTCTGGGGAGAATGAGCAGTTCTTC
CDR3aa: CASSYSLSGENEQFF

abundance: many
j_gene: TRBJ2-1
v_gene: TRBV5-1
d_gene: TRBD2
CDR3nt: TGCGCCAGCAGCTTGGCCCCGGGACTAGCGGGCCGCTCCTACAATGAGCAGTTCTTC
CDR3aa: CASSLAPGLAGRSYNEQFF

abundance: NA
j_gene: TRBJ2-1
v_gene: TRBV18
d_gene: NA
CDR3nt: TGTGCCAGCTCACCCCGTTTGACGGAGCAGTTCTTC
CDR3aa: CASSPRLTEQFF

abundance: NA
j_gene: TRBJ1-1
v_gene: TRBV5-1
d_gene: NA
CDR3nt: TGCGCCAGCAGCTTGGCAGCCAACACTGAAGCTTTCTTT
CDR3aa: CASSLAANTEAFF

abundance: few
j_gene: TRBJ1-4
v_gene: TRBV15
d_gene: NA
CDR3nt: TGTGCCACCAGCAGTGAGGTTGTATCAACTAATGAAAAACTGTTTTTT
CDR3aa: CATSSEVVSTNEKLFF

abundance: NA
j_gene: TRBJ1-1
v_gene: TRBV7-2
d_gene: NA
CDR3nt: TGTGCCAGCAGCTCCCGATCAAGTGGGCGCACTGAAGCTTTCTTT
CDR3aa: CASSSRSSGRTEAFF

abundance: NA
j_gene: TRBJ2-2
v_gene: TRBV9
d_gene: TRBD2
CDR3nt: TGTGCCAGCAGCGTAGTTAGCGGGAGCACCGGGGAGCTGTTTTTT
CDR3aa: CASSVVSGSTGELFF

abundance: once
j_gene: TRBJ2-1
v_gene: TRBV7-2
d_gene: NA
CDR3nt: TGTGCCAGCAGCCCTTTGGTGAGTCGGGGATATGAGCAGTTCTTC
CDR3aa: CASSPLVSRGYEQFF

abundance: many
j_gene: TRBJ2-1
v_gene: TRBV6-6
d_gene: NA
CDR3nt: TGTGCCAGCAGTTACCCCACCGGGCCGAGAGGCTACAATGAGCAGTTCTTC
CDR3aa: CASSYPTGPRGYNEQFF

abundance: NA
j_gene: TRBJ2-7
v_gene: TRBV10-2
d_gene: TRBD2
CDR3nt: TGCGCCAGCAGTCCAGCGGGACGCGCCTACGAGCAGTACTTC
CDR3aa: CASSPAGRAYEQYF

abundance: NA
j_gene: TRBJ2-7
v_gene: TRBV20-1
d_gene: NA
CDR3nt: TGCAGTGCTATCTCCAGGGGCCCCTACGAGCAGTACTTC
CDR3aa: CSAISRGPYEQYF

abundance: NA
j_gene: TRBJ1-1
v_gene: TRBV27
d_gene: NA
CDR3nt: TGTGCCAGCAGTTTATCGGAAATGAACACTGAAGCTTTCTTT
CDR3aa: CASSLSEMNTEAFF

abundance: few
j_gene: TRBJ2-1
v_gene: TRBV6-6
d_gene: TRBD2
CDR3nt: TGTGCCAGCAGTTATTCAGATGGCGGGAGAGGTAGGAATGAGCAGTTCTTC
CDR3aa: CASSYSDGGRGRNEQFF

abundance: NA
j_gene: TRBJ2-7
v_gene: TRBV7-2
d_gene: NA
CDR3nt: TGTGCCAGCAGCTTAGCGCAAGGGGCCTTGGCCGAGCAGTACTTC
CDR3aa: CASSLAQGALAEQYF

abundance: NA
j_gene: TRBJ2-3
v_gene: TRBV28
d_gene: TRBD1
CDR3nt: TGTGCCAGCAGTTCCCCTGGACAGGCCTTTCCCCCAGATACGCAGTATTTT
CDR3aa: CASSSPGQAFPPDTQYF

abundance: NA
j_gene: TRBJ1-4
v_gene: TRBV25-1
d_gene: TRBD1
CDR3nt: TGTGCCAGCGAGAGGGGGCCTGGTGAAAAACTGTTTTTT
CDR3aa: CASERGPGEKLFF

abundance: once
j_gene: TRBJ2-1
v_gene: TRBV4-2
d_gene: NA
CDR3nt: TGTGCCAGCAGCAATAGTCCGGGGGATCACAATGAGCAGTTCTTC
CDR3aa: CASSNSPGDHNEQFF

abundance: NA
j_gene: TRBJ2-5
v_gene: TRBV7-9
d_gene: TRBD2
CDR3nt: TGTGCCAGCAGCCAGGGACTAGCGGGAGTAGAGCAGTACTTC
CDR3aa: CASSQGLAGVEQYF

abundance: NA
j_gene: TRBJ1-2
v_gene: TRBV7-2
d_gene: NA
CDR3nt: TGTGCCAGCAGCAGAACGGCAGGCGGGTACTATGGCTACACCTTC
CDR3aa: CASSRTAGGYYGYTF

abundance: NA
j_gene: TRBJ1-6
v_gene: TRBV7-2
d_gene: NA
CDR3nt: TGTGCCAGCAGCTTAGTAGGCGGCAGGCGCTCCTATAATTCACCCCTCCACTTT
CDR3aa: CASSLVGGRRSYNSPLHF

abundance: NA
j_gene: TRBJ1-5
v_gene: TRBV10-2
d_gene: TRBD1
CDR3nt: TGCGCCAGCAGTGGGGGGACAGGGGTTCAGCCCCAGCATTTT
CDR3aa: CASSGGTGVQPQHF

abundance: few
j_gene: TRBJ2-7
v_gene: TRBV7-9
d_gene: NA
CDR3nt: TGTGCCAGCAGCTTATCACAGGGACCCTCCTACGAGCAGTACTTC
CDR3aa: CASSLSQGPSYEQYF

abundance: NA
j_gene: TRBJ2-3
v_gene: TRBV9
d_gene: NA
CDR3nt: TGTGCCAGCAGCAAGAGACTGGCAACAGATACGCAGTATTTT
CDR3aa: CASSKRLATDTQYF

abundance: many
j_gene: TRBJ2-1
v_gene: TRBV9
d_gene: NA
CDR3nt: TGTGCCAGCAGCCCCCGGACTGGCTACAATGAGCAGTTCTTC
CDR3aa: CASSPRTGYNEQFF

abundance: NA
j_gene: TRBJ2-5
v_gene: TRBV27
d_gene: NA
CDR3nt: TGTGCCAGCAGCCCCGCGTTCCAAGAGACCCAGTACTTC
CDR3aa: CASSPAFQETQYF

abundance: NA
j_gene: TRBJ2-1
v_gene: TRBV7-9
d_gene: TRBD2
CDR3nt: TGTGCCAGCAGCTTAGGATGGCGGGAGGACGGGGGTGAGCAGTTCTTC
CDR3aa: CASSLGWREDGGEQFF